The rows below give T cell receptor beta chains drawn from one sample of a study of spatial heterogeneity in lung cancer. TCRdb reprocessed the 5' RACE reads via MiXCR and lists one record per CDR3 protein. The sample carries more than 80,000 distinct CDR3 sequences, approximately 12% recorded once. Sequences were derived from PBMCs, sampled at surgery. Every receptor here comes from a male donor with early-stage non-small cell lung cancer. The CDR3 runs from the conserved cysteine through the conserved F or W. Fields, in order: clone size, V gene, J gene, D gene, CDR3 protein, CDR3 DNA. D genes are given only for firm matches. Where a row states a size, it is once, few, many or the class of an expanded clone; other rows omit it.

size: .; V: TRBV7-2; J: TRBJ1-5; D: .; CDR3: CASSLVSGSNQPQHF; DNA: TGTGCCAGCAGCTTAGTTAGCGGGTCTAATCAGCCCCAGCATTTT
size: few; V: TRBV30; J: TRBJ2-3; D: TRBD2; CDR3: CAWSVPGGAGNTQYF; DNA: TGTGCCTGGAGTGTACCGGGGGGGGCCGGGAATACGCAGTATTTT
size: .; V: TRBV20-1; J: TRBJ1-5; D: .; CDR3: CSAAPLGFDQPQHF; DNA: TGCAGTGCTGCACCCCTCGGGTTTGATCAGCCCCAGCATTTT
size: few; V: TRBV14; J: TRBJ2-7; D: TRBD1; CDR3: CASSQASTGLAEQYF; DNA: TGTGCCAGCAGCCAAGCGTCGACAGGGTTGGCCGAGCAGTACTTC
size: few; V: TRBV7-2; J: TRBJ1-5; D: .; CDR3: CASSRPGDRNQPQHF; DNA: TGTGCCAGCAGCCGGCCGGGTGATCGCAATCAGCCCCAGCATTTT
size: many; V: TRBV12-3/TRBV12-4; J: TRBJ2-1; D: TRBD2; CDR3: CASRTSGTNEQFF; DNA: TGTGCCAGCAGGACTAGCGGGACCAATGAGCAGTTCTTC
size: .; V: TRBV5-1; J: TRBJ1-5; D: .; CDR3: CASSLVGNQPQHF; DNA: TGCGCCAGCAGCTTGGTAGGGAATCAGCCCCAGCATTTT
size: .; V: TRBV7-9; J: TRBJ2-7; D: .; CDR3: CASSNMALSYEQYF; DNA: TGTGCCAGCAGCAACATGGCCCTTTCCTACGAGCAGTACTTC
size: .; V: TRBV4-3; J: TRBJ2-7; D: .; CDR3: CASSRLGSHEQYF; DNA: TGCGCCAGCAGCCGCTTAGGTTCCCACGAGCAGTACTTC
size: many; V: TRBV7-2; J: TRBJ2-3; D: TRBD2; CDR3: CASSFSGSFADTQYF; DNA: TGTGCCAGCAGCTTCAGCGGGAGTTTTGCAGATACGCAGTATTTT
size: .; V: TRBV20-1; J: TRBJ1-5; D: .; CDR3: CSAREMVGGYQPQHF; DNA: TGCAGTGCTAGAGAGATGGTGGGGGGTTATCAGCCCCAGCATTTT
size: few; V: TRBV7-2; J: TRBJ1-3; D: .; CDR3: CASSLQSGQGSTRIYF; DNA: TGTGCCAGCAGCTTGCAGTCAGGGCAGGGCAGTACTCGGATATATTTT
size: .; V: TRBV2; J: TRBJ2-1; D: TRBD2; CDR3: CASGLAGGWNNEQFF; DNA: TGTGCCAGTGGACTAGCGGGAGGCTGGAACAATGAGCAGTTCTTC
size: few; V: TRBV30; J: TRBJ1-6; D: .; CDR3: CAWSAGGNNSPLHF; DNA: TGTGCCTGGAGTGCGGGAGGGAATAATTCACCCCTCCACTTT
size: .; V: TRBV30; J: TRBJ1-4; D: .; CDR3: CAWSPAREKLFF; DNA: TGTGCGTGGTCCCCGGCGCGGGAAAAACTGTTTTTT
size: .; V: TRBV27; J: TRBJ2-2; D: .; CDR3: CASSPFLRRSTGELFF; DNA: TGTGCCAGCAGTCCCTTTCTACGGAGATCCACCGGGGAGCTGTTTTTT
size: many; V: TRBV12-3/TRBV12-4; J: TRBJ2-1; D: .; CDR3: CASSLGGNYNEQFF; DNA: TGTGCCAGCAGTTTAGGAGGGAACTACAATGAGCAGTTCTTC
size: .; V: TRBV4-2; J: TRBJ2-3; D: .; CDR3: CASSQAPGTTDTQYF; DNA: TGTGCCAGCAGCCAAGCCCCGGGGACCACAGATACGCAGTATTTT
size: many; V: TRBV21-1; J: TRBJ2-2; D: .; CDR3: CASSKHRNQGSGELFF; DNA: TGTGCCAGCAGCAAACACCGAAATCAGGGGTCCGGGGAGCTGTTTTTT
size: .; V: TRBV12-3/TRBV12-4; J: TRBJ2-2; D: TRBD1; CDR3: CASSPTGRNTGELFF; DNA: TGTGCCAGCAGTCCGACAGGGCGGAACACCGGGGAGCTGTTTTTT
size: .; V: TRBV4-1; J: TRBJ2-1; D: .; CDR3: CASSHPGRSGEQFF; DNA: TGCGCCAGCAGCCACCCGGGACGATCTGGTGAGCAGTTCTTC
size: few; V: TRBV7-3; J: TRBJ1-2; D: .; CDR3: CASSPPGPLKFPGYTF; DNA: TGTGCCAGCAGTCCCCCGGGACCCCTAAAGTTCCCCGGCTACACCTTC
size: .; V: TRBV6-2/TRBV6-3; J: TRBJ1-5; D: .; CDR3: CASRTSGSNNQPQHF; DNA: TGTGCCAGCAGGACTAGCGGGTCGAACAATCAGCCCCAGCATTTT